Below, one TCR beta chain is given with its context. The data originate from a study of radiotherapy plus CTLA-4 blockade in lung cancer. Assay: immunoSEQ multiplex PCR; the TCRdb copy retains only in-frame clones and omits some. This sample has about 43,000 clones, with about two thirds found just once. V lost 6 bases to trimming and J lost 4 bases; unmatched junction nucleotides: 6. From germline, CDR1 is MNHEY and CDR2 SVGAGI. The CDR3 covers 14 residues. This sample comprised peripheral blood, obtained from a patient treated with radiotherapy plus ipilimumab. The origin of this receptor is a human donor with non-small cell lung cancer who had a partial response to radiotherapy plus ipilimumab. J is TRBJ1-1 and V is TRBV6-5, with 9 bases matching TRBD1. DNA of the CDR3: TGTGCCAGCAGATCACAGGGGGCTGGCACTGAAGCTTTCTTT. It codes for CASRSQGAGTEAFF.